This T cell receptor beta chain originates from a study of OX40 agonist ivuxolimab in advanced cancers. The V end lost 6 bases, the J end lost 5 bases, and 14 bases lay between the germline ends. This CDR3 contains 14 residues. Germline CDR1 reads SEHNR; CDR2 reads FQNEAQ (reference sequence). Generated by immunoSEQ multiplex PCR, the TCRdb table keeps only in-frame clones and is missing some. The sample records 30,000 to 35,000 clones, 65% to 80% being singletons. The sample was CD4+ or CD8+ T cells sorted from blood, taken in a trial of the OX40 agonist ivuxolimab. This chain joins TRBV7-9 and TRBJ2-1; D unresolved. The sequence derives from an adult with an advanced solid tumor such as melanoma, head and neck, liver or kidney cancer. This CDR3 is CASRLQVGNNEQFF. The CDR3 nucleotides read TGTGCCAGCAGGTTGCAGGTTGGGAACAATGAGCAGTTCTTC.